This T cell receptor beta chain derives from a study of post-analysis software for immune sequencing data. Study summary: Disease courses included relapsing-remitting, secondary progressive and progressive-relapsing multiple sclerosis. Overall study results and limits: Controls had lower frequencies than patients of a few TRBV segments, which included TRBV5-6, TRBV5-1 and TRBV20-1. Versus controls, multiple sclerosis patients showed significantly lower diversity (normalized Chao1). Strong co-clustering by F measure was evident for samples that had been prepared in the same batch.

About this clonotype: Its specificity is unknown.

V was pared by 2 bases and J by 7 bases, with 19 bases between. This CDR3 region has 15 residues. Germline assignment: CDR1 SGHRS and CDR2 YFSETQ. Each TCR beta cDNA library carried unique molecular identifiers. There were about 0.85 to 11 million T cells, and about 540,000 cDNA molecules came from them. TCRdb fed the PCR reads into MiXCR, producing one record per CDR3 protein. The data show about 200,000 distinct CDR3 sequences, 25% to 30% seen once. The sequenced material came from blood. This TCR was recovered from a girl aged 2-17 years with multiple sclerosis. The J gene is TRBJ2-7, the V gene TRBV5-1; D perhaps matches TRBD1 (6 bases). As DNA, the CDR3 is TGCGCCAGCAGCTTCTCGGACGGACAGTACAATGAGCAGTACTTC. This gives the protein CASSFSDGQYNEQYF.